A single sample is the source of the 25 T cell receptor beta chains below, sequenced in a study of Graves' ophthalmopathy and Graves' hyperthyroidism. Using RNA transcripts, the TCR beta CDR3 regions were amplified. RT-PCR with HTBI primers came first, then second-round multiplex PCR. TCRdb re-derived calls from the multiplex PCR reads in MiXCR, one entry per CDR3 protein. The table lists about half a million distinct CDR3 sequences, 13% to 15% of them singletons. Sequenced input: blood. These receptors all come from a woman in her thirties with Graves' ophthalmopathy.

This clonotype was counted many times. The V call is TRBV7-6, the J call TRBJ2-7; a possible D gene is TRBD1 (6 bases). Looked up from germline, CDR1 is SGHVS and CDR2 is FNYEAQ. V lost 5 bases and J 2 bases, leaving 10 bases between the germline ends. This CDR3 has 13 residues. This CDR3 reads CASSPQGTYEQYF. The CDR3 nucleotides read TGTGCCAGCAGCCCCCAGGGGACCTACGAGCAGTACTTC. The full variable domain, its missing parts supplied by reference TRBV7-6 and TRBJ2-7, is GAGVSQSPRYKVTKRGQDVALRCDPISGHVSLYWYRQALGQGPEFLTYFNYEAQQDKSGLPNDRFSAERPEGSISTLTIQRTEQRDSAMYRCASSPQGTYEQYFGPGTRLTVT.

This clonotype has at least ten counts. The chain recombines TRBV28 with TRBJ2-7; the match to TRBD1 covers 10 bases. The CDR3 length is 14 residues. Germline assignment: CDR1 MDHEN and CDR2 SYDVKM. The junction had 5 bases not matched to a gene; V was cut back by 3 bases and J by 6 bases. The CDR3 DNA reads TGTGCCAGCAGTTTGACCGGGACAGGGGCCGAGCAGTACTTC. Encoded protein: CASSLTGTGAEQYF.

This clonotype was seen many times. V is TRBV24-1 and J is TRBJ2-5; TRBD1 matches 7 bases. The CDR3 extends over 11 amino acids. J gave up 5 bases and V 8 bases, and 1 base lay outside the gene matches. Germline V gene sequence: CDR1 KGHDR, CDR2 SFDVKD. The CDR3 is CATMDRETQYF. CDR3 in DNA: TGTGCCACCATGGACAGGGAGACCCAGTACTTC.

For this clonotype: This clone may be a read error of a much larger clone one base away. The rearrangement links TRBV11-2 to TRBJ2-5; no clear D. The CDR3 loop spans 14 amino acids. Trimming left V 5 bases short and J 7 bases short, with 17 bases between. Germline assignment: CDR1 SGHAT and CDR2 FQNNGV. The CDR3 here is CASSTYSGVGTQYF. For the CDR3, the DNA is TGTGCCAGCAGCACCTACTCTGGGGTTGGGACCCAGTACTTC.

This clonotype was found many times. The chain recombines TRBV27 with TRBJ1-3; 8 bases line up with TRBD1. Germline CDR1 is MNHEY and CDR2 is SMNVEV (reference sequence). The ends lost 4 bases at V and 7 bases at J; junction bases unmatched: 6. This CDR3 comprises 14 residues. CDR3 region: CASSSGGAGNTIYF. CDR3 in DNA: TGTGCCAGCAGTTCAGGGGGCGCGGGGAACACCATATATTTT.

This clonotype was found a few times. This sequence joins TRBV9 and TRBJ2-5; the D gene is possibly TRBD1 (6 bases). Trimming took off 4 bases at V and 2 bases at J, with 21 bases between the two ends. Germline V gene data show CDR1 as SGDLS and CDR2 as YYNGEE. This CDR3 has 17 residues. The CDR3 spells CASSSPTRDRTQETQYF. DNA for the CDR3: TGTGCCAGCAGCTCACCGACTCGTGACAGGACTCAAGAGACCCAGTACTTC.

This clonotype was detected many times. CDR3 nucleotide sequence: TGTGCCAGCAGTTACCCTGGGGGAGGGGTGTTGGAACCCCAGCATTTT. Translating it yields CASSYPGGGVLEPQHF. The chain uses TRBV6-5 and TRBJ1-5; a possible D gene is TRBD1 (5 bases). Germline V lookup: CDR1 MNHEY, CDR2 SVGAGI. Trimming left V 2 bases short and J 10 bases short, with 21 bases between. The CDR3 has 16 amino acids.

This clonotype has a handful of counts. The chain combines TRBV7-9 with TRBJ2-7, with 10 nucleotides matching TRBD2. V shed 5 bases and J 0 bases; nucleotides not matched to a gene: 4. CDR3 size: 15 residues. The germline gives CDR1 SEHNR, CDR2 FQNEAQ (reference sequence). Written as DNA, the CDR3 is TGTGCCAGCAGCAGAGGACTAGCGGCCTCCTACGAGCAGTACTTC. It translates to CASSRGLAASYEQYF.

This clonotype was observed at least ten times. V gene TRBV15 combines with J gene TRBJ2-5, with D unclear. The CDR3 loop spans 15 amino acids. The V end lost 0 bases, the J end lost 2 bases, and 10 bases lay between the germline ends. CDR1 is LNHNV and CDR2 is YYDKDF in the germline V gene (reference sequence). CDR3 sequence reads: CATSRDPRLQETQYF. For the CDR3, the DNA is TGTGCCACCAGCAGAGATCCACGACTGCAAGAGACCCAGTACTTC.

This clonotype was observed at least ten times. The chain carries TRBV28 and TRBJ2-7, with TRBD2 identical over 13 bases. V lost 5 bases, J lost 2 bases, and 6 bases stayed unmatched. The germline CDR1 and CDR2 sequences are MDHEN and SYDVKM. The CDR3 totals 16 residues. The CDR3 protein is CASSTPLAGGTYEQYF. The CDR3 coding sequence is TGTGCCAGCAGTACCCCACTAGCGGGGGGGACCTACGAGCAGTACTTC.

This clonotype was observed many times. This sequence joins TRBV12-3 or TRBV12-4 and TRBJ1-5, with D hard to call. V lost 4 bases, J lost 2 bases, and 12 bases lay in between. The CDR3 covers 15 residues. CDR3 protein: CASSYLRIGNQPQHF. In DNA form, the CDR3 reads TGTGCCAGCAGTTACCTCAGGATTGGCAATCAGCCCCAGCATTTT.

This clonotype was seen repeatedly, ten times or more. V and J are TRBV7-8 and TRBJ1-5, with 8 bases matching TRBD1. Trimming at V came to 5 bases and at J to 6 bases, leaving 9 bases not matched to a gene. CDR1 and CDR2 (germline): SGHVS, FQNEAQ. This CDR3 is 15 amino acids long. CDR3 sequence (DNA): TGTGCCAGCAGCCCAGGGGCACAGGGGGGTCAGCCCCAGCATTTT. Its translation is CASSPGAQGGQPQHF. Complete variable domain (other parts from reference TRBV7-8 and TRBJ1-5): GAGVSQSPRYKVAKRGQDVALRCDPISGHVSLFWYQQALGQGPEFLTYFQNEAQLDKSGLPSDRFFAERPEGSVSTLKIQRTQQEDSAVYLCASSPGAQGGQPQHFGDGTRLSIL.

The sample holds many counts of this clonotype. The V and J genes are TRBV30 and TRBJ1-5, with 7 nucleotides matching TRBD1. Trimming at V came to 3 bases and at J to 2 bases, leaving 4 bases not matched to a gene. This CDR3 region has 14 residues. Germline CDR1 GTSNPN, CDR2 SVGIG (reference sequence). The CDR3 reads CAWSLDRGNQPQHF. The CDR3 bases are TGTGCCTGGAGCCTCGACAGGGGCAATCAGCCCCAGCATTTT.

The table lists this clonotype with many counts. The chain employs TRBV19 and TRBJ2-7; a weak D match, TRBD2 (5 bases). Germline V gene sequence: CDR1 LNHDA, CDR2 SQIVND (reference sequence). The CDR3 sequence is 14 residues long. Deletions cut 3 bases from V and 2 bases from J, with 11 bases between. CDR3 sequence (DNA): TGTGCCAGTAGTATTGGGAGCGTACCCTACGAGCAGTACTTC. It specifies CASSIGSVPYEQYF.

This clonotype was recorded at least ten times. The chain has TRBV20-1 and TRBJ2-7; D possibly corresponds to TRBD2 (6 bases). The germline V and J ends were trimmed by 0 bases and 3 bases, with 18 bases remaining between them. The germline V gene has CDR1 DFQATT and CDR2 SNEGSKA (reference sequence). The CDR3 covers 16 residues. CDR3 amino acids: CSARDPSWDSYYEQYF. The CDR3 DNA is TGCAGTGCTAGAGATCCGAGTTGGGACTCCTACTACGAGCAGTACTTC.

The gene calls are TRBV9 and TRBJ1-1; TRBD1 matches 9 bases. This CDR3 region has 16 residues. Trimming removed 4 bases from V and 1 base from J; junction bases left unmatched: 8. Germline-derived CDR1 and CDR2 are SGDLS and YYNGEE. The CDR3 here is CASSHDRGYGNTEAFF. The CDR3 coding sequence is TGTGCCAGCAGCCACGACAGGGGGTACGGGAACACTGAAGCTTTCTTT.

At least ten counts were recorded for this clonotype. This CDR3 is CASSPTQGYEQYF. For the CDR3, the DNA is TGTGCCAGCAGTCCAACTCAAGGCTACGAGCAGTACTTC. The J gene is TRBJ2-7, the V gene TRBV27; no definite D call. Germline V lookup: CDR1 MNHEY, CDR2 SMNVEV (reference sequence). There are 13 residues in the CDR3. Trimming took off 5 bases at V and 3 bases at J, with 11 bases between the two ends.

This clonotype was counted ten times or more. The V gene is TRBV20-1, the J gene TRBJ2-5; 9 nucleotides line up with TRBD1. The CDR3 consists of 13 residues. The germline CDR1 and CDR2 sequences are DFQATT and SNEGSKA (reference sequence). Losses at the gene ends were 6 bases for V and 1 base for J; bases not matched to a gene: 3. CDR3 region: CSAKGQGQETQYF. In nucleotides, the CDR3 is TGCAGTGCCAAGGGACAGGGCCAAGAGACCCAGTACTTC.

This clonotype has ten or more counts. The V gene is TRBV27, the J gene TRBJ1-1; no reliable D call. Germline V gives CDR1 MNHEY, CDR2 SMNVEV (reference sequence). Trimming cost V 6 bases and J 2 bases, with 16 bases left between them. The CDR3 is 15 amino acids. CDR3 in amino acids: CASRISPTFNTEAFF. CDR3 in DNA: TGTGCCAGCAGGATATCCCCGACCTTTAACACTGAAGCTTTCTTT.

Comments on this clonotype: Since a much larger clone is just one base distant, this may be a read error. The V and J genes are TRBV12-3 or TRBV12-4 and TRBJ1-2; D remains unclear. Trimming stripped 3 bases from V and 5 bases from J, with 16 bases between. This CDR3 contains 15 residues. The CDR3 here is CASSFPPQGIYGYTF. The DNA for the CDR3 is TGTGCCAGCAGTTTCCCACCCCAAGGGATTTATGGCTACACCTTC.

This clonotype has at least ten counts. This rearrangement joins TRBV7-8 to TRBJ2-7, with D possibly being TRBD2 (6 bases). Germline V gene sequence: CDR1 SGHVS, CDR2 FQNEAQ. Trimming left V 4 bases short and J 3 bases short, with 10 bases between. The length of the CDR3 is 13 residues. CDR3 loop: CASSSGEVYEQYF. The CDR3 DNA follows: TGTGCCAGCAGCTCGGGGGAAGTCTACGAGCAGTACTTC.

The chain combines TRBV18 with TRBJ1-5, with TRBD1 matching 7 bases. The junction had 5 bases not matched to a gene; V was cut back by 3 bases and J by 3 bases. CDR1 is KGHSH, CDR2 LQKENI, per germline. The CDR3 sequence is 15 residues long. CDR3 nucleotides: TGTGCCAGCTCACCCGGGACAGTCGTCAATCAGCCCCAGCATTTT. It codes for CASSPGTVVNQPQHF.

This clonotype appeared many times. The CDR3 sequence is CASSYSITVRSYEQYF. CDR3 sequence (DNA): TGTGCCAGCAGTTACTCGATTACGGTCCGCTCCTACGAGCAGTACTTC. This rearrangement joins TRBV6-5 to TRBJ2-7; D unresolved. This CDR3 contains 16 residues. V lost 0 bases and J lost 0, with 12 bases in between. The germline V gene has CDR1 MNHEY and CDR2 SVGAGI.

This clonotype was seen at least ten times. This sequence joins TRBV19 and TRBJ2-2; TRBD1 matches 9 bases. The CDR3 is 14 amino acids. Germline V gene sequence: CDR1 LNHDA, CDR2 SQIVND (reference sequence). V was clipped by 5 bases and J by 7 bases; unmatched bases: 5. The CDR3 here is CASSVQGAGGELFF. CDR3 bases: TGTGCCAGTAGTGTACAGGGGGCAGGCGGGGAGCTGTTTTTT.

The chain combines TRBV29-1 with TRBJ2-5; 7 bases line up with TRBD2. The germline V gene has CDR1 SQVTM and CDR2 ANQGSEA. There are 13 residues in the CDR3. V lost 7 bases to trimming and J lost 4 bases; unmatched junction nucleotides: 9. CDR3 protein: CSAGRGVGETQYF. As DNA, the CDR3 is TGCAGCGCCGGCCGGGGGGTAGGAGAGACCCAGTACTTC.